This TCR beta chain is drawn from a study of blood T cells in healthy people across ages. Then a second PCR, running roughly 6 to 11 cycles, was carried out with a sample-barcoded 5' primer and a J-beta primer mix. TCRdb fed the 5' RACE reads into MiXCR, producing one record per CDR3 protein. The table has about 670,000 distinct CDR3 sequences, 35% to 50% seen once. The germline V and J ends were trimmed by 3 bases and 9 bases, with 18 bases remaining between them. The germline gives CDR1 DFQATT, CDR2 SNEGSKA (reference sequence). This CDR3 region has 15 residues. Sequencing used blood. This TCR derives from a man older than 75 in good health. This chain connects TRBV20-1 to TRBJ1-6; D ambiguous. CDR3 protein: CSARDSGLGGSPLHF. In DNA form, the CDR3 reads TGCAGTGCTAGGGACTCAGGTTTGGGTGGTTCACCCCTCCACTTT.